The T cell receptor beta chain under discussion was sequenced for a study of cytomegalovirus exposure and HLA in healthy donors. On the study more broadly: It was reported in a later analysis that the 100 to 150 validation repertoires used the same platform as the 666 first-cohort repertoires.

The method was immunoSEQ multiplex PCR; TCRdb's version includes in-frame clones alone and lacks a portion of them. Of about 44,000 clones in the sample, under 95% are singletons; the top ten hold about 2.1%. This clone was recorded only once. The antigen is undetermined. General study points: Usually a TCR sequence was rare, but some public TCRs were found in many donors. Accounts indicate the classifier identified cytomegalovirus status with strong specificity and sensitivity.

V dropped 10 bases and J dropped 10; count of bases not matched to a gene: 8. CDR3 length equals 12 residues. The V gene's germline CDR1 is WSHSY and CDR2 SAAADI. The TCR was taken from a young woman in good health and CMV-seronegative. The sequencing sample was made of PBMCs. The chain recombines TRBV10-2 with TRBJ1-1, with TRBD1 matching 11 bases. CDR3: CATWTGGEGAFF. CDR3 nucleotides: TGCGCCACATGGACAGGGGGCGAGGGAGCTTTCTTT.